The T cell receptor (beta chain) described here comes from a study of long-term antiretroviral therapy in people with HIV (dated by TCRdb to the early 2020s). For context, the study as a whole: The earliest samples were collected approximately a decade before the 2015 WHO recommendation for immediate ART, a period when ART was typically delayed until CD4 counts fell. This retrospective serial study examined whether starting ART and sustained HIV suppression were associated with changes in the composition and diversity of the TRB repertoire in peripheral blood. A total of around 200 cryopreserved PBMC samples were contributed to the cohort by 30 adults with confirmed HIV infection, with samples collected serially over a mean of roughly six years (range 1-12). About 40% of the 30 participants with HIV were female. No cross-contamination during QIAcube processing was seen in test extractions of a monoclonal T-cell line run alongside 30 to 35 polyclonal samples.

Notes on this clone: The clone's antigen remains unknown. Per-nucleotide qualities are absent, and no much larger clonotype sits a single base away.

To be included, a participant needed at least one PBMC sample from before ART initiation plus at least two post-ART samples. All participants with HIV were treated in the United States of America. Before DNA extraction, cryopreserved samples of 1-10 million PBMC were thawed and washed. At the time of the earliest PBMC sample, participants with HIV were aged between roughly 23 and 60 years. PBMC samples were contributed by each participant from 1-4 timepoints before ART initiation and 2-8 timepoints after ART initiation, with a median of 7 samples. For every participant, serial HIV viral load, CD4+ T-cell count, ART history and demographic data were obtained. A Qiagen kit on a QIAcube was used to extract genomic DNA from unsorted PBMC, with samples processed in batches of 12. Study-wide conclusions, independent of this receptor: Starting ART was linked to a significant rise in TRB diversity, yet even with long-term ART the diversity remained significantly lower than in transplant donor controls. At every time point, the repertoire was dominated by expanded TRB clones first identified before ART initiation, although this dominance fluctuated and, in many PLHIV, declined after ART. Since PBMC availability was limited, sequencing covered only the TCR beta chain, with no alpha chain pairing. Because cell numbers in pre-ART samples were limited, unsorted PBMC were profiled instead of sorted CD4+ and CD8+ T cells. HIV repertoires had narrower CDR3 length ranges than controls, and the network structure suggested an antigen-experienced repertoire that shifted only slightly toward naive after ART. The samples span the years 2004 to 2017, and the ART regimens used may be less effective than current regimens. Inferences about post-ART repertoire changes were limited because no data were available on ART adherence, viral resistance or therapy changes.

The immunoSEQ hsTCRB v3.0 assay was used at survey level resolution to sequence the TRB variable region. The targeted TRB sequencing depth was about 35,000-55,000 T-cell genomes per sample. An Illumina MiSeq with a v3 150-cycle kit was used to sequence the pooled TRB libraries. Per the original workflow: Analysis of repertoires was carried out in R inside a reproducible Nextflow workflow spanning QC, data transformation and analysis. LymphoSeq2, an R package for exploring AIRR-Seq data, was used to implement custom analyses. A handful of samples that produced fewer than 5000 total TRB sequences were removed, so fewer than 200 HIV repertoires were analyzed. Among the approximately 200 retained HIV repertoires, roughly 60 were collected before ART initiation and fewer than 150 were collected after ART initiation. Each repertoire was downsampled to 5000 TRB nucleotide sequences, and summary statistics were averaged across 100 downsampling iterations. The analysis kept only TRB sequences whose CDR3 regions were at least seven amino acids long. Two measures captured diversity: a Shannon entropy-derived clonality score and the Gini coefficient. In the repertoire networks, any two of the top 5000 CDR3 amino acid sequences were linked whenever the two sequences differed by an edit distance of one. GLIPH2 predicted antigen specificity groups and MHC restriction for TRB CDR3 amino acid sequences. CDR3 amino acid sequences were matched against VDJdb and McPAS-TCR to flag known CMV, EBV, HIV or tissue antigen associations. Pre-ART, post-ART and control groups were compared with Wilcoxon signed-rank tests and Holm-Bonferroni correction. This is the immuneACCESS table as TCRdb keeps it, with only in-frame sequences that have V and J called. A part of the clones is gone; compared with another copy, unresolved V genes explain less than half, and the rest is unexplained. The V and J calls and clone size come from that table; D and trimming were worked out from the DNA. In this sample the table shows tens of thousands of clones, approximately 85% of which occur a single time. The leading ten clones occupy about an eighth of the sample.

From its cysteine to its phenylalanine, the CDR3 spans 15 amino acids. Only the CDR3 portion is preserved as DNA: 45 bases, with reading frame beginning at the first base. V is shortened by 0 bases, J by 0 bases, and the region joining them spans 9 bases. The germline V gene gives CDR1 as LGHNA and CDR2 as YSLEER. The TCR sequence derives from a man aged 18 to 30 with HIV. The chain joins TRBV4-3 to TRBJ2-7; the D gene cannot be named for sure. This specimen was unsorted PBMCs, taken 0.3 years after starting antiretroviral therapy. The sequenced DNA is TGCGCCAGCAGCCAAGATTTCGCTAGCTCCTACGAGCAGTACTTC. It specifies CASSQDFASSYEQYF.